This TCR beta chain came from a study of blood T cell repertoires in COVID-19. On the study more broadly: Samples of COVID-19 (acute and convalescent) were obtained from the United States, Italy and Spain. PBMCs, B-cell-depleted T cells, or T cells provided the cDNA or gDNA that made up the material.

Original analysis: Cell counts per sample came from amplifying reference gene primers. Repertoires were generated with immunoSEQ multiplex PCR, while TCRdb's copy carries only in-frame clones and drops some. That table furnishes V, J and clone size, whereas the DNA furnished D and trimming. The table has 98,000 or so clones, 75% to 95% seen once. Germline V gives CDR1 WSHSY, CDR2 SAAADI. V shed 3 bases, J shed 2 bases, and the junction held 3 bases outside the gene matches. The CDR3 is 15 residues long. The receptor comes from a human donor in a cohort sampled during active COVID-19. The rearrangement uses TRBV10-2 and TRBJ2-1, with 8 positions matching TRBD1. Sequencing was done on a sample of peripheral blood. The CDR3 DNA sequence: TGCGCCAGCAGTGAATACAGGGGGGCCTACAATGAGCAGTTCTTC. This sequence encodes CASSEYRGAYNEQFF.